Listed below are T cell receptor beta chains from one sample, sequenced in a study of control samples from healthy donors and cancer patients. Generated by immunoSEQ multiplex PCR, the TCRdb table keeps only in-frame clones and is missing some. The sample carries approximately 230,000 clones, roughly 80% recorded once. Sequenced sample: PBMCs. The source is a woman aged 60-75 years with lung cancer. Both conserved end residues are trimmed from each CDR3. Fields, in order: CDR3 length, V gene, J gene, CDR3 protein.

11,TRBV2,TRBJ2-2,ASSPQWTGELF
18,TRBV2,TRBJ1-5,ASSRGWAGQGARGNQPQH
12,TRBV7-3,TRBJ2-2,ASSLSHHTGELF
12,TRBV5-1,TRBJ1-1,ASSTRGGNTEAF
14,TRBV7-8,TRBJ1-6,ASSDRGQGARSPLH
17,TRBV15,TRBJ1-3,ATSRDRPLWGAEGNTIY
13,TRBV2,TRBJ1-3,ASSRGALSGNTIY
11,TRBV5-1,TRBJ1-1,ASSLGPNTEAF
13,TRBV6-6,TRBJ1-1,ASSYFGQGDTEAF
11,TRBV2,TRBJ1-1,ASSIQRRTEAF
11,TRBV2,TRBJ1-1,ASSVDGNTEAF
11,TRBV10-3,TRBJ1-1,AINDGRMTEAF
14,TRBV10-3,TRBJ2-7,AISEGRGSGRYEQY
13,TRBV5-1,TRBJ2-7,ASSLEGGNSYEQY
12,TRBV19,TRBJ2-5,ASSASGSQETQY
12,TRBV6-5,TRBJ2-7,ASRLSQGSAEQY
13,TRBV7-3,TRBJ1-6,ASSLDRVEYSPLH
11,TRBV2,TRBJ1-5,ASSGSHNQPQH
13,TRBV10-1,TRBJ2-3,ASSGASVSTDTQY
15,TRBV7-3,TRBJ2-1,ASSQGFSGRAHNEQF
11,TRBV3-1/TRBV3-2,TRBJ2-2,ASSLRGAGELF
13,TRBV6-5,TRBJ1-5,ASSSGTPSNQPQH
11,TRBV5-1,TRBJ1-1,ASSRTVDTEAF
14,TRBV14,TRBJ2-3,ASSQAGISMWDTQY
12,TRBV5-1,TRBJ1-4,ASSLGTTNEKLF
14,TRBV20-1,TRBJ2-1,SASEAVQIPYNEQF